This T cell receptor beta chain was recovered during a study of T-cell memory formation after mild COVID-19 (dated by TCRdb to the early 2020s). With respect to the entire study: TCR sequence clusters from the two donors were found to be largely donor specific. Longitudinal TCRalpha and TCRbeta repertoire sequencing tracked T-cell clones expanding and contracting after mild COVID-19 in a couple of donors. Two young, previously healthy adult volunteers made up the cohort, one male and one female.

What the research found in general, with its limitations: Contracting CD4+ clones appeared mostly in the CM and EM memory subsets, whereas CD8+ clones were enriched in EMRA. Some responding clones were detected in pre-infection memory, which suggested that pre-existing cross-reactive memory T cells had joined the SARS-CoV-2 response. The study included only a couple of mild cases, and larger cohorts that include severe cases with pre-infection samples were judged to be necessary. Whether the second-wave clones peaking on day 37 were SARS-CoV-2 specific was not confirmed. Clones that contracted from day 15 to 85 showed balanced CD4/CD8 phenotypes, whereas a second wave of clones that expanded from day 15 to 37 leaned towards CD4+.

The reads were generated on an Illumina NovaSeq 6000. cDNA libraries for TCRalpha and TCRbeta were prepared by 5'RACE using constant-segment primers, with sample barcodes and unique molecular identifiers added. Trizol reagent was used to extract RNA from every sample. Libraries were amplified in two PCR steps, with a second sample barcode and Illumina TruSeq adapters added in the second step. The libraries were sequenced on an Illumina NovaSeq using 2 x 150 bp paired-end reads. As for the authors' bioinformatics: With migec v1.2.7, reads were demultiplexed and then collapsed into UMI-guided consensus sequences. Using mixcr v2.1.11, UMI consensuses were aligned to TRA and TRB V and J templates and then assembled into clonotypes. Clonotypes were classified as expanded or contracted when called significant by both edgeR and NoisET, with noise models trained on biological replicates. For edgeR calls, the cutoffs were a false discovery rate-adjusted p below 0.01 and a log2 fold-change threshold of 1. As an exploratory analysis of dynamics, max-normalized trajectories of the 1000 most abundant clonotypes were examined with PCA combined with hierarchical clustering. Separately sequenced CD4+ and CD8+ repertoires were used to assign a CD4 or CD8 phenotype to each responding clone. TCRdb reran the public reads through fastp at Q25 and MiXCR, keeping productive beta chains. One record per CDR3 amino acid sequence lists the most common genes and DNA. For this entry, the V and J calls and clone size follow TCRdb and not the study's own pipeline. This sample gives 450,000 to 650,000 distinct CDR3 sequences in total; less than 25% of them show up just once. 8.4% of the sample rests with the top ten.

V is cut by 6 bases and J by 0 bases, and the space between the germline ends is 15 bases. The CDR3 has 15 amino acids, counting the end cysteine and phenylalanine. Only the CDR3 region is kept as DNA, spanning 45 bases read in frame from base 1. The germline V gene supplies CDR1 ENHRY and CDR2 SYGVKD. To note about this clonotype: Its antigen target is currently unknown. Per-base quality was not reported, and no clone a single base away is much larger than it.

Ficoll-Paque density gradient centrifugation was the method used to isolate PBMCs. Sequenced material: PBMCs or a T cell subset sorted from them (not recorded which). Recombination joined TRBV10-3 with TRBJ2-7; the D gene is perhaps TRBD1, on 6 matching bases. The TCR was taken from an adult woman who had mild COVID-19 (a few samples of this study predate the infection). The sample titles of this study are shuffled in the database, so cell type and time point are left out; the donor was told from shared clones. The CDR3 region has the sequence CAISSTTGPSYEQYF. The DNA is TGTGCCATCAGCTCCACGACAGGTCCCTCCTACGAGCAGTACTTC.